This T cell receptor (beta chain) was recovered during a study of cytomegalovirus exposure and HLA in healthy donors. Study-wide background: From HLA-typed donors, an early data release held roughly 80 million unique TCRs.

In the PCR, 60 Vbeta and 13 Jbeta primers were used. The method was immunoSEQ multiplex PCR; TCRdb's version includes in-frame clones alone and lacks a portion of them. The sample comprises over 150,000 clones, about 80% of which are singletons, and about 1.5% rests with the top ten. Overall study findings and caveats: Later analysis associated a missense DCLRE1C variant with TCR beta V- and J-gene trimming. In a later analysis, the majority of CMV-associated beta chains seemingly showed HLA restriction. An analysis done earlier found most TCR beta V segments productive about 87% or about 30% of the time.

This clone was recorded once. Its antigen remains unknown. CDR1 is MGHRA, CDR2 YSYEKL, per germline. CDR3 size: 14 residues. Trimming left V 4 bases short and J 5 bases short, with 11 bases between. The chain links TRBV4-1 to TRBJ2-2; D is ambiguous. Sequenced input: PBMCs. The TCR originated in a woman in her 30s in good health and CMV-seropositive. CDR3 protein: CASSPPVGTGELFF. The CDR3 DNA sequence: TGCGCCAGCAGCCCCCCCGTCGGGACCGGGGAGCTGTTTTTT.